A selection of T cell receptor beta chains follows, all from one sample in a study of T cells after yellow fever vaccination. TCRdb used MiXCR to reprocess the 5' RACE reads, holding one entry per CDR3 protein. Of about 260,000 distinct CDR3 sequences in the sample, over 3% are singletons; the top ten hold 15% to 20%. Sample: PBMCs, taken 15 days after the yellow fever booster vaccination. Receptors originate from a man younger than 30 who received the YFV17D yellow fever vaccine. Each CDR3 is given with its conserved first and last residue. Each record gives: J gene, V gene, CDR3 protein.

j_gene: TRBJ1-3
v_gene: TRBV2
CDR3aa: CASSWDSSSGNTIYF

j_gene: TRBJ1-4
v_gene: TRBV7-2
CDR3aa: CASSLVPTNEKLFF

j_gene: TRBJ2-1
v_gene: TRBV24-1
CDR3aa: CATSDGGLHHEQFF

j_gene: TRBJ1-4
v_gene: TRBV3-1
CDR3aa: CASSQGTAGEKLFF

j_gene: TRBJ2-1
v_gene: TRBV20-1
CDR3aa: CSASKAEYFLYRNEQFF

j_gene: TRBJ2-5
v_gene: TRBV25-1
CDR3aa: CASRGRTGRQETQYF

j_gene: TRBJ2-5
v_gene: TRBV5-1
CDR3aa: CASSLAADQETQYF

j_gene: TRBJ1-1
v_gene: TRBV6-6
CDR3aa: CASTSQGSLGTEAFF

j_gene: TRBJ1-1
v_gene: TRBV9
CDR3aa: CASSVGATDGAFF

j_gene: TRBJ2-5
v_gene: TRBV2
CDR3aa: CASSFTGETQYF

j_gene: TRBJ2-1
v_gene: TRBV27
CDR3aa: CASSFGAENEQFF

j_gene: TRBJ2-5
v_gene: TRBV5-1
CDR3aa: CASSLTSGGETQYF

j_gene: TRBJ2-5
v_gene: TRBV5-1
CDR3aa: CASTSGGHQETQYF

j_gene: TRBJ2-1
v_gene: TRBV7-9
CDR3aa: CASSYSNEQFF

j_gene: TRBJ1-3
v_gene: TRBV5-1
CDR3aa: CASSWGRPGSRGNTIYF

j_gene: TRBJ1-5
v_gene: TRBV20-1
CDR3aa: CSARGGTGRPQHF

j_gene: TRBJ2-1
v_gene: TRBV7-6
CDR3aa: CASSFGQGSYNEQFF

j_gene: TRBJ2-5
v_gene: TRBV11-2
CDR3aa: CASSYRPGETQYF

j_gene: TRBJ2-2
v_gene: TRBV7-3
CDR3aa: CASSVAATGELFF

j_gene: TRBJ2-5
v_gene: TRBV7-9
CDR3aa: CASSRDRGLWETQYF

j_gene: TRBJ1-1
v_gene: TRBV4-2
CDR3aa: CASVDRVSTEAFF

j_gene: TRBJ1-1
v_gene: TRBV18
CDR3aa: CASSLDSPGTEAFF

j_gene: TRBJ2-5
v_gene: TRBV5-4
CDR3aa: CASRYRGETQYF

j_gene: TRBJ1-6
v_gene: TRBV5-6
CDR3aa: CASSLAGPWTPLHF

j_gene: TRBJ1-2
v_gene: TRBV5-1
CDR3aa: CASSITSRAEGGYTF

j_gene: TRBJ2-1
v_gene: TRBV6-5
CDR3aa: CASSWYNEQFF

j_gene: TRBJ1-1
v_gene: TRBV7-2
CDR3aa: CASSRQTEAFF

j_gene: TRBJ2-5
v_gene: TRBV7-2
CDR3aa: CASSPQTGLEETQYF

j_gene: TRBJ2-6
v_gene: TRBV5-4
CDR3aa: CASNPGEISGANVLTF

j_gene: TRBJ2-3
v_gene: TRBV23-1
CDR3aa: CASSQSIGTGSTDTQYF

j_gene: TRBJ1-1
v_gene: TRBV7-2
CDR3aa: CASSLYTPRGTEAFF

j_gene: TRBJ2-2
v_gene: TRBV5-1
CDR3aa: CASYRAGVIPGELFF

j_gene: TRBJ1-1
v_gene: TRBV5-4
CDR3aa: CASSLAYMNTEAFF

j_gene: TRBJ2-2
v_gene: TRBV7-8
CDR3aa: CASSLQGFGTGELFF

j_gene: TRBJ1-1
v_gene: TRBV12-3/TRBV12-4
CDR3aa: CASSPRGGNTEAFF

j_gene: TRBJ2-5
v_gene: TRBV25-1
CDR3aa: CASSDPRQETQYF

j_gene: TRBJ2-5
v_gene: TRBV18
CDR3aa: CASSPTFEETQYF

j_gene: TRBJ1-4
v_gene: TRBV5-1
CDR3aa: CASSPDGTNEKLFF

j_gene: TRBJ2-2
v_gene: TRBV5-1
CDR3aa: CASSPRGQGRTGELFF

j_gene: TRBJ1-2
v_gene: TRBV7-2
CDR3aa: CASSDRTANYGYTF

j_gene: TRBJ2-7
v_gene: TRBV20-1
CDR3aa: CSALQGANGYEQYF

j_gene: TRBJ2-7
v_gene: TRBV5-1
CDR3aa: CASRGQGGNYEQYF

j_gene: TRBJ2-3
v_gene: TRBV20-1
CDR3aa: CSATLAGFPDTQYF

j_gene: TRBJ2-1
v_gene: TRBV10-2
CDR3aa: CASARSGGPNIPTMSGYEQFF

j_gene: TRBJ1-1
v_gene: TRBV19
CDR3aa: CASREGGEAFF

j_gene: TRBJ2-3
v_gene: TRBV5-1
CDR3aa: CASKRDPLATDTQYF

j_gene: TRBJ2-1
v_gene: TRBV11-3
CDR3aa: CASSKGTSGGAYEQFF

j_gene: TRBJ1-2
v_gene: TRBV12-3/TRBV12-4
CDR3aa: CASRFKTGSYGYTF

j_gene: TRBJ2-7
v_gene: TRBV7-2
CDR3aa: CASRGLAGVSYEQYF